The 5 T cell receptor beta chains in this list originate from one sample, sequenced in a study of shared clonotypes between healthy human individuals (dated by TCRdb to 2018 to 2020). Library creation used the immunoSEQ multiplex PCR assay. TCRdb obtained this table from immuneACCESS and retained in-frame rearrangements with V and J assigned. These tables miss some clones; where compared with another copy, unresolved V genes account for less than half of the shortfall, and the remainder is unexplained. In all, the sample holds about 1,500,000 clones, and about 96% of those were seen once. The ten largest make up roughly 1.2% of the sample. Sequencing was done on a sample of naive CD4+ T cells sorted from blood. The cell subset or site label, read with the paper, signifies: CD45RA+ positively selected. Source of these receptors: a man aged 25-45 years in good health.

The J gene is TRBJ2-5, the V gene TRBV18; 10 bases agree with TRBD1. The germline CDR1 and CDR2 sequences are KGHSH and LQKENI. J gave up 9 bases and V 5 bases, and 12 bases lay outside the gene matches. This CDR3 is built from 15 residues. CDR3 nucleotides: TGTGCCAGCTCAGTTGGGACAGGGGCCGCCTTGGCCCAGTACTTC. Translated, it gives CASSVGTGAALAQYF.

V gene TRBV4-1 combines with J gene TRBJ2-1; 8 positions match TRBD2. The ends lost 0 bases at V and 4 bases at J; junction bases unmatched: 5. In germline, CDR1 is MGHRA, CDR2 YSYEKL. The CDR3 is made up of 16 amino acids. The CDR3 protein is CASSQEPGTRYNEQFF. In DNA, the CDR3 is TGCGCCAGCAGCCAAGAACCCGGGACTAGGTACAATGAGCAGTTCTTC.

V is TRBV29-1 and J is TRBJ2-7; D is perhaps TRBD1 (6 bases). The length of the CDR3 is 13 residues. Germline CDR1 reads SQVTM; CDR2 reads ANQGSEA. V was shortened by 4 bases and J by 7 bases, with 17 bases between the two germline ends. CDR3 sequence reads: CSVAQKEGVEQYF. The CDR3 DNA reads TGCAGCGTTGCCCAGAAAGAGGGGGTAGAGCAGTACTTC.

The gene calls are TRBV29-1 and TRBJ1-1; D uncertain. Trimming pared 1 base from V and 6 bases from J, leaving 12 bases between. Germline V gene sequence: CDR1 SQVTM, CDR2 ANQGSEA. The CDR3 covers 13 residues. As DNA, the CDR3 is TGCAGCGTTGAAGGGCGGAAGGTGTCTGAAGCTTTCTTT. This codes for CSVEGRKVSEAFF.

The CDR3 DNA reads TGTGCCAGTAGTCATAGACAGGGGGGTCAGCCCCAGCATTTT. Translating it yields CASSHRQGGQPQHF. The chain carries TRBV19 and TRBJ1-5; the match to TRBD1 covers 9 bases. The CDR3 runs 14 residues. Trimming removed 5 bases from V and 6 bases from J; junction bases left unmatched: 5. Germline CDR1 and CDR2: LNHDA and SQIVND (reference sequence).